What follows are 32 T cell receptor beta chains derived from one specimen sequenced in a study of T cell clonality in common variable immunodeficiency (dated by TCRdb to about 2015). The library was made by the immunoSEQ multiplex PCR assay. The clones in this table, taken by TCRdb from immuneACCESS, are in-frame only. Not every clone is retained; where verified, under half of the shortfall comes from an unresolved V gene, and the cause of the rest is unknown. The sample records tens of thousands of clones, none occurring a single time. In total, the top ten clones hold less than 2% of the sample. Sequencing input: peripheral blood mononuclear cells. The receptors originated from a person aged 18 to 69 in good health.

This clone was seen repeatedly, ten times or more. The sequenced fragment ends 3 residues before the CDR3 boundary, so the rest is inferred from the germline J gene. The rearrangement links TRBV6-1 to TRBJ2-1, with TRBD2 matching over 8 bases. V lost 2 bases and J lost 2; bases outside the gene matches: 2. The CDR3 consists of 15 residues. Germline V CDR1 and CDR2: MNHNS, SASEGT. CDR3 in amino acids: CASSELAGAYNEQFF. The part of the CDR3 DNA that was read is TGTGCCAGCAGTGAACTAGCGGGCGCCTACAATGAG.

This clone was observed at least ten times. The observed sequence ends 3 residues before the CDR3 terminus, with the missing tail filled in from the germline J gene. The gene calls are TRBV10-3 and TRBJ1-4; TRBD1 is a possible D gene (5 bases). The CDR3 has 13 amino acids. The V and J ends lost 6 bases and 6 bases respectively, with 11 bases between them. Germline CDR1 is ENHRY and CDR2 is SYGVKD. The CDR3 reads CAIRSAGDEKLFF. Incomplete CDR3 DNA: TGTGCCATCAGGTCGGCGGGGGATGAAAAA.

This clone appeared many times. The read terminates 3 residues ahead of where the CDR3 ends, so the germline J gene completes it. The chain links TRBV5-1 to TRBJ2-1; weak D call: TRBD2 (6 bases). The V end was cut by 1 base, the J end by 4 bases, with 15 bases between. Per the germline V gene, CDR1 is SGHRS and CDR2 is YFSETQ. The CDR3 totals 16 residues. CDR3 in amino acids: CASSLIVVGTYNEQFF. The CDR3 DNA, read in part, is TGCGCCAGCAGCTTGATTGTCGTGGGGACTTACAATGAG.

This clone was seen at least ten times. The read is 3 residues too short to cover the CDR3 end, so that end is filled in from the germline J gene. The V call is TRBV5-6, the J call TRBJ2-7; D may be TRBD2 (6 bases). Germline assignment: CDR1 SGHDT and CDR2 YYEEEE. CDR3 length: 14 residues. V lost 0 bases, J lost 3 bases, and 10 bases lay in between. The sequenced part of the CDR3 DNA is TGTGCCAGCAGCTTGGGGACTACTTTCTACGAG. Translation: CASSLGTTFYE. In full, the CDR3 is CASSLGTTFYEQYF. The full variable domain, completed using reference TRBV5-6 and TRBJ2-7, is DAGVTQSPTHLIKTRGQQVTLRCSPKSGHDTVSWYQQALGQGPQFIFQYYEEEERQRGNFPDRFSGHQFPNYSSELNVNALLLGDSALYLCASSLGTTFYEQYFGPGTRLTVT.

This clone was counted many times. The CDR3 extends 3 residues past the end of the read, so its final part is completed from the germline J gene. This chain links TRBV30 with TRBJ1-1; D unclear. The CDR3 is 16 residues long. Germline V gene data show CDR1 as GTSNPN and CDR2 as SVGIG (reference sequence). The sequenced part of the CDR3 DNA is TGTGCCTGGAGTTACAAGAAAAGGGTCGTGGGCGAAAAA. Its protein is CAWSYKKRVVGEK. In full, the CDR3 is CAWSYKKRVVGEKAFF. The entire variable domain, with the rest obtained from reference TRBV30 and TRBJ1-1, is as follows: SQTIHQWPATLVQPVGSPLSLECTVEGTSNPNLYWYRQAAGRGLQLLFYSVGIGQISSEVPQNLSASRPQDRQFILSSKKLLLSDSGFYLCAWSYKKRVVGEKAFFGQGTRLTVV.

This clone has at least ten counts. The CDR3 loop is CSATGTGIPHYEQYF. Partial CDR3 DNA: TGCAGCGCCACCGGGACAGGGATCCCCCACTACGAG. V is TRBV29-1 and J is TRBJ2-7; 9 positions agree with TRBD1. Read data end 3 residues before the CDR3 end; the end is taken from the germline J gene. This CDR3 spans 15 amino acids. Germline loops: CDR1 SQVTM, CDR2 ANQGSEA. With V trimmed by 7 bases and J by 3 bases, 13 bases remained unmatched.

This clone was counted at least ten times. With the read ending 3 residues before the CDR3 end, the germline J gene is used to fill in that end. This chain connects TRBV20-1 to TRBJ2-1; perhaps TRBD1 as D (5 bases). V lost 3 bases, J lost 0 bases, and 9 bases lay in between. CDR3 size: 14 residues. Germline assignment: CDR1 DFQATT and CDR2 SNEGSKA (reference sequence). CDR3 bases read: TGCAGTGCTAGGAGACAGAGCTCCTACAATGAG. It specifies CSARRQSSYNE. The entire CDR3 protein is CSARRQSSYNEQFF.

This clone was counted many times. The read ends 3 residues shy of where the CDR3 ends; the end is completed using the germline J gene. The chain couples TRBV30 to TRBJ2-5, with D tentatively TRBD1 (5 bases). This CDR3 contains 13 residues. V gave up 4 bases and J gave up 6 bases, with 15 bases separating them. Germline CDR1 GTSNPN, CDR2 SVGIG (reference sequence). The CDR3 loop is CAWKWGLTQTQYF. The covered CDR3 bases are TGTGCCTGGAAATGGGGCCTTACGCAGACC.

This clone has ten or more counts. The sequenced fragment ends 3 residues before the CDR3 boundary, so the rest is inferred from the germline J gene. The V call is TRBV18, the J call TRBJ2-2, with 8 bases lining up with TRBD1. This CDR3 contains 14 residues. V gave up 3 bases and J gave up 10 bases; unmatched junction bases: 7. CDR1 is KGHSH and CDR2 is LQKENI in the germline V gene. The part of the CDR3 DNA that was read is TGTGCCAGCTCACCTAGGACAGGGCTTGAGGAG. The encoded protein is CASSPRTGLEE. The full CDR3 protein is CASSPRTGLEELFF.

This clone was picked up many times. The CDR3 extends 3 residues past the end of the read, so its final part is completed from the germline J gene. The rearrangement joins TRBV12-3 or TRBV12-4 to TRBJ2-3, with 11 bases that match TRBD2. V was clipped by 6 bases and J by 4 bases; unmatched bases: 6. CDR3 size: 15 residues. CDR3 sequence: CASRPTSGAPDTQYF. The sequenced CDR3 bases are TGTGCCAGCAGGCCGACTAGCGGGGCCCCAGATACG.

This clone was picked up many times. The read terminates 3 residues before the CDR3 end, so the remaining end is supplied by the germline J gene. The chain employs TRBV18 and TRBJ2-1, with D possibly matching TRBD2 (6 bases). Germline CDR1 is KGHSH and CDR2 is LQKENI. With 5 bases removed from V and 8 bases from J, the gap between germline ends came to 16 bases. This CDR3 comprises 14 residues. This CDR3 reads CASSSPGLSDEQFF. CDR3 DNA, as far as it was read: TGTGCCAGCTCAAGTCCGGGACTGAGCGATGAG.

This clone was observed many times. With the read ending 3 residues before the CDR3 end, the germline J gene is used to fill in that end. The V and J genes are TRBV6-1 and TRBJ1-5; D is ambiguous. The germline V gene has CDR1 MNHNS and CDR2 SASEGT. V lost 4 bases, J lost 0 bases, and 10 bases lay in between. The CDR3 runs 15 residues. CDR3 bases read: TGTGCCAGCAGTGGCGGGCAGTTTAGCAATCAGCCC. It encodes CASSGGQFSNQP. The complete CDR3 sequence is CASSGGQFSNQPQHF.

At least ten counts were recorded for this clone. The CDR3 end falls 3 residues outside the read, so it is completed with the germline J gene. This chain links TRBV20-1 with TRBJ2-7; 10 positions agree with TRBD2. The CDR3 totals 14 residues. The V gene end was trimmed by 1 base and the J gene end by 5 bases; junction bases not matched to a gene: 5. Germline lookup yields CDR1 DFQATT and CDR2 SNEGSKA (reference sequence). The DNA read from the CDR3 is TGCAGTGCTAGAGCTAGCGGGGGAGTCCACGAG. Protein: CSARASGGVHE. In full, the CDR3 reads CSARASGGVHEQYF.

This clone was picked up many times. The read is 3 residues too short to cover the CDR3 end, so that end is filled in from the germline J gene. The chain couples TRBV7-9 to TRBJ1-4; D may be TRBD1 (5 bases). The germline CDR1 and CDR2 sequences are SEHNR and FQNEAQ (reference sequence). V shed 8 bases and J shed 7 bases, with 14 bases lying between them. This CDR3 has 13 amino acids. The part of the CDR3 DNA that was read is TGTGCCAGCTCTGCGGGGGGAGGTGAAAAA. It encodes CASSAGGGEK. The CDR3, in full, reads CASSAGGGEKLFF. Together with reference TRBV7-9 and TRBJ1-4, the CDR3 gives the full variable domain: DTGVSQNPRHKITKRGQNVTFRCDPISEHNRLYWYRQTLGQGPEFLTYFQNEAQLEKSRLLSDRFSAERPKGSFSTLEIQRTEQGDSAMYLCASSAGGGEKLFFGSGTQLSVL.

This clone was seen ten or more times. The missing CDR3 end, 3 residues past where the read stops, is filled in from the germline J gene. The chain recombines TRBV20-1 with TRBJ2-1, with D possibly being TRBD2 (5 bases). The CDR3 length is 14 residues. Germline V gives CDR1 DFQATT, CDR2 SNEGSKA (reference sequence). Between the trimmed V and J ends, which lost 1 base and 6 bases, there was a span of 13 bases. Partial CDR3 DNA: TGCAGTGCTAGAGCCCCGAGGGTAGGCAATGAG. Protein sequence: CSARAPRVGNE. The whole CDR3 sequence is CSARAPRVGNEQFF.

In its sample, this clone was seen a few times. A much larger clone lies a single base off, so this may be a read error. Read coverage stops 3 residues before the CDR3 terminus; the germline J gene supplies the remainder. V gene TRBV7-6 combines with J gene TRBJ1-1; TRBD1 might be the D (5 bases). CDR3 length: 13 residues. The germline CDR1 and CDR2 sequences are SGHVS and FNYEAQ. V gave up 3 bases and J gave up 1 base, with 6 bases separating them. CDR3 bases read: TGTGCCAGCAGCTTCACAGGGAACACTGAA. Protein product: CASSFTGNTE. The CDR3 in full is CASSFTGNTEAFF.

This clone was detected many times. Read sequence stops 3 residues before the CDR3 end, and the germline J gene provides the missing end. The chain carries TRBV12-3 or TRBV12-4 and TRBJ1-6, with 7 nucleotides matching TRBD1. CDR3 size: 15 residues. V lost 5 bases to trimming and J lost 8 bases; unmatched junction nucleotides: 9. CDR3 DNA (partial): TGTGCCAGCAGTCTCTGGCAGGGGGGTGATTCACCC. It is translated as CASSLWQGGDSP. The whole CDR3 protein is CASSLWQGGDSPLHF.

This clone was recorded many times. Coverage ceases 3 residues before the CDR3 finishes, and the germline J gene fills in the end. This sequence joins TRBV5-4 and TRBJ2-7, with 7 bases matching TRBD1. CDR3 length: 14 residues. Germline CDR1 is SGHNT and CDR2 is YYREEE (reference sequence). V dropped 4 bases and J dropped 4; count of bases not matched to a gene: 8. CDR3 bases read: TGTGCCAGCAGCCCCCCGGGACAGTTTTACGAG. Its protein product is CASSPPGQFYE. The CDR3, in full, reads CASSPPGQFYEQYF.

With respect to this clone: The read terminates 3 residues before the CDR3 end, so the remaining end is supplied by the germline J gene. V is TRBV30 and J is TRBJ1-2; D gene unclear. The CDR3 contains 13 residues. CDR1 is GTSNPN, CDR2 SVGIG, per germline (reference sequence). Trimming pared 4 bases from V and 2 bases from J, leaving 11 bases between. The DNA read from the CDR3 is TGTGCCTGGATCTCGACGGGGAACTATGGC. Encoded protein: CAWISTGNYG. The full CDR3 is CAWISTGNYGYTF.

This clone was observed many times. The read ends 3 residues shy of where the CDR3 ends; the end is completed using the germline J gene. The chain joins TRBV19 to TRBJ2-1; 12 bases map to TRBD2. The CDR3 totals 14 residues. Germline V lookup: CDR1 LNHDA, CDR2 SQIVND (reference sequence). Germline trimming cut 3 bases from V and 9 bases from J; bases unmatched to any gene: 3. The sequenced part of the CDR3 DNA is TGTGCCAGTAGTATGTCTAGCGGGAGGGGTGAG. It translates to CASSMSSGRGE. The entire CDR3 sequence reads CASSMSSGRGEQFF.

This clone came up many times. The read finishes 3 residues shy of the CDR3 end, and the germline J gene is used to complete it. The rearrangement uses TRBV18 and TRBJ1-2, with 10 nucleotides matching TRBD1. Germline assignment: CDR1 KGHSH and CDR2 LQKENI. V shed 2 bases, J shed 7 bases, and the junction held 4 bases outside the gene matches. The CDR3 runs 14 residues. CDR3: CASSPEGQGTGYTF. CDR3 DNA (partial): TGTGCCAGCTCACCAGAGGGACAGGGGACTGGC.

Comment on this clone: The read terminates 3 residues ahead of where the CDR3 ends, so the germline J gene completes it. The gene calls are TRBV7-9 and TRBJ1-1; tentatively, D is TRBD1 (5 bases). Trimming left V 3 bases short and J 5 bases short, with 16 bases between. The CDR3 consists of 15 residues. Germline V CDR1 and CDR2: SEHNR, FQNEAQ (reference sequence). CDR3 DNA (partial): TGTGCCAGCAGCTTTGAGGGTCTGGGGGGTACTGAA. Amino acids: CASSFEGLGGTE. The CDR3 in its entirety is CASSFEGLGGTEAFF. The variable domain in full, completed from reference TRBV7-9 and TRBJ1-1, reads DTGVSQNPRHKITKRGQNVTFRCDPISEHNRLYWYRQTLGQGPEFLTYFQNEAQLEKSRLLSDRFSAERPKGSFSTLEIQRTEQGDSAMYLCASSFEGLGGTEAFFGQGTRLTVV.

This clone occurred many times. The read stops 3 residues short of the end of the CDR3; the missing end is completed from the germline J gene. The rearrangement uses TRBV5-5 and TRBJ2-7; 9 bases fit TRBD1. Looked up from germline, CDR1 is SGHKS and CDR2 is YYEKEE (reference sequence). V shed 0 bases, J shed 3 bases, and the junction held 4 bases outside the gene matches. CDR3 length: 15 residues. Partial CDR3 DNA: TGTGCCAGCAGCTTGGGTCGGGACAGGGACTACGAG. Translated: CASSLGRDRDYE. The entire CDR3 sequence reads CASSLGRDRDYEQYF.

This clone was detected many times. The sequence runs out 3 residues before the end of the CDR3; the remainder is reconstructed from the germline J gene. The rearrangement joins TRBV6-2 or TRBV6-3 to TRBJ2-1; D is unresolved. Germline V CDR1 and CDR2: MNHEY, SVGEGT. The CDR3 is 11 residues long. V lost 6 bases and J 7 bases, leaving 7 bases between the germline ends. CDR3 residues: CASSSPNEQFF. Incomplete CDR3 DNA: TGTGCCAGCAGCAGTCCGAATGAG.

At least ten counts were recorded for this clone. The read is 3 residues too short to cover the CDR3 end, so that end is filled in from the germline J gene. The V gene is TRBV10-3, the J gene TRBJ2-3; 7 bases line up with TRBD2. CDR1 and CDR2 from the germline V gene are ENHRY and SYGVKD. Trimming took 7 bases from V and 5 from J; bases not matched to a gene: 9. This CDR3 region has 14 residues. The part of the CDR3 DNA that was read is TGTGCCATCACAACCGGGACTAACAAAGATACG. Residues: CAITTGTNKDT. The whole CDR3 is CAITTGTNKDTQYF.

This clone was observed many times. The read ends 3 residues before the CDR3 terminus; that terminus is restored from the germline J gene. This chain links TRBV5-5 with TRBJ1-2; 7 bases map to TRBD1. The junction had 4 bases not matched to a gene; V was cut back by 1 base and J by 4 bases. The germline V gene has CDR1 SGHKS and CDR2 YYEKEE (reference sequence). There are 14 residues in the CDR3. Partial CDR3 DNA: TGTGCCAGCAGCTTGACAGGGGACAGCTATGGC. This encodes CASSLTGDSYG. The full CDR3 is CASSLTGDSYGYTF. Variable domain in full (rest from reference TRBV5-5 and TRBJ1-2): DAGVTQSPTHLIKTRGQQVTLRCSPISGHKSVSWYQQVLGQGPQFIFQYYEKEERGRGNFPDRFSARQFPNYSSELNVNALLLGDSALYLCASSLTGDSYGYTFGSGTRLTVV.

This clone was seen ten or more times. Coverage ceases 3 residues before the CDR3 finishes, and the germline J gene fills in the end. The chain links TRBV2 to TRBJ2-7; 8 bases are shared with TRBD1. The germline V gene has CDR1 SNHLY and CDR2 FYNNEI. The CDR3 length is 13 residues. V was pared by 3 bases and J by 3 bases, with 1 base of the junction left unmatched. The CDR3 bases that were read are TGTGCCAGCAGTGAGGACAGGGACTACGAG. Protein: CASSEDRDYE. The full CDR3 protein reads CASSEDRDYEQYF.

In this sample, this clone turned up many times. Read data end 3 residues before the CDR3 end; the end is taken from the germline J gene. V is TRBV11-2 and J is TRBJ1-2; possible D gene TRBD1, 5 bases. Germline CDR1 is SGHAT and CDR2 is FQNNGV. V was clipped by 7 bases and J by 4 bases, with 19 bases between them. This CDR3 has 15 amino acids. The CDR3 region is CASTGGAGRAYGYTF. CDR3 DNA (partial): TGTGCCAGCACGGGAGGGGCAGGGAGAGCCTATGGC.

In this sample, this clone turned up many times. The read falls 3 residues short of the CDR3 end, and the missing part is taken from the germline J gene. This rearrangement joins TRBV4-2 to TRBJ2-3, with 14 positions matching TRBD2. The CDR3 is 19 residues long. V gave up 4 bases and J gave up 5 bases; unmatched junction bases: 14. From germline, CDR1 is LGHNA and CDR2 YNFKEQ. CDR3 region: CASSPNLPGTSGGRDTQYF. The sequenced CDR3 bases are TGTGCCAGCAGCCCGAACCTCCCCGGGACTAGCGGGGGAAGAGATACG.

In its sample, this clone was seen many times. The CDR3 end lies 3 residues beyond the end of the read and is filled in from the germline J gene. The V and J genes are TRBV9 and TRBJ2-5; 10 nucleotides align to TRBD2. The CDR3 has 15 amino acids. Germline CDR1 and CDR2: SGDLS and YYNGEE. V trimming: 6 bases; J trimming: 5 bases; junction bases outside the gene matches: 10. Incomplete CDR3 DNA: TGTGCCAGCACCCAGGGAGCGGGAGGGTGGGAGACC. As protein: CASTQGAGGWET. Given in full, the CDR3 is CASTQGAGGWETQYF. Full variable domain (remainder filled in from reference TRBV9 and TRBJ2-5): DSGVTQTPKHLITATGQRVTLRCSPRSGDLSVYWYQQSLDQGLQFLIQYYNGEERAKGNILERFSAQQFPDLHSELNLSSLELGDSALYFCASTQGAGGWETQYFGPGTRLLVL.

This clone showed up many times. The read comes to an end 3 residues before the CDR3 does, leaving the germline J gene to fill in the end. V gene TRBV9 combines with J gene TRBJ1-4; D is undetermined. Between the trimmed V and J ends, which lost 3 bases and 7 bases, there was a span of 13 bases. The germline V gene has CDR1 SGDLS and CDR2 YYNGEE. The CDR3 covers 14 residues. The CDR3 region is CASSGVGLGEKLFF. CDR3 DNA, as far as it was read: TGTGCCAGCAGCGGAGTCGGGTTGGGTGAAAAA. Looking up the rest from reference TRBV9 and TRBJ1-4 gives the full variable domain: DSGVTQTPKHLITATGQRVTLRCSPRSGDLSVYWYQQSLDQGLQFLIQYYNGEERAKGNILERFSAQQFPDLHSELNLSSLELGDSALYFCASSGVGLGEKLFFGSGTQLSVL.

This clone appeared many times. The read ends 3 residues before the CDR3 terminus; that terminus is restored from the germline J gene. The chain is built from TRBV5-5 and TRBJ2-3, with TRBD2 matching over 7 bases. V lost 3 bases and J lost 2; bases outside the gene matches: 6. Germline values: CDR1 SGHKS, CDR2 YYEKEE (reference sequence). The CDR3 length is 15 residues. The part of the CDR3 DNA that was read is TGTGCCAGCAGCTCATCCAGCGGGGTCACAGATACG. This sequence encodes CASSSSSGVTDT. The whole CDR3 region reads CASSSSSGVTDTQYF.